The 28 T cell receptor beta chains in this list originate from one sample, sequenced in a study of T-cell reconstitution after alpha-beta-depleted transplantation in children. TCRbeta library construction was performed incorporating unique molecular identifiers. TCRdb re-analysed the PCR reads in MiXCR, keeping a single row per CDR3 protein. The table has hundreds of thousands of distinct CDR3 sequences, 10% to 15% seen once. This specimen was PBMCs, mostly from graft donor cells, taken 360 days after TCRalphabeta/CD19-depleted stem cell transplant. The receptors originated from a male patient under 18 who had a stem cell transplant for acute myeloid leukemia, so the T cells may come from the graft donor.

This clonotype has more than one count but fewer than ten. This chain uses TRBV20-1 with TRBJ2-7; D perhaps matches TRBD2 (6 bases). V was trimmed by 1 base and J by 7 bases, leaving 17 bases between them. The V gene's germline CDR1 is DFQATT and CDR2 SNEGSKA (reference sequence). The CDR3 extends over 14 amino acids. The CDR3 sequence: CSARVGTHRREQYF. The CDR3 region has the DNA TGCAGTGCTAGAGTTGGGACTCACCGGCGGGAGCAGTACTTC.

The chain's CDR3 is CASSRTRDTQYF. In DNA, the CDR3 is TGTGCCAGCAGCAGAACCCGCGATACGCAGTATTTT. The chain has TRBV7-8 and TRBJ2-3; D not certain. CDR1 and CDR2 from the germline V gene are SGHVS and FQNEAQ. CDR3 length equals 12 residues. V lost 5 bases, J lost 6 bases, and 9 bases lay in between. Full variable domain (outside the CDR3, taken from reference TRBV7-8 and TRBJ2-3): GAGVSQSPRYKVAKRGQDVALRCDPISGHVSLFWYQQALGQGPEFLTYFQNEAQLDKSGLPSDRFFAERPEGSVSTLKIQRTQQEDSAVYLCASSRTRDTQYFGPGTRLTVL.

This clonotype has a count of ten or more. The V gene is TRBV20-1, the J gene TRBJ2-7, with 9 bases aligning to TRBD1. V lost 3 bases and J lost 1; bases outside the gene matches: 4. Per the germline V gene, CDR1 is DFQATT and CDR2 is SNEGSKA (reference sequence). The CDR3 is 14 amino acids. The CDR3 spells CSASPGQGSYEQYF. As DNA, the CDR3 is TGCAGTGCTAGCCCGGGACAGGGATCCTACGAGCAGTACTTC.

The chain employs TRBV6-5 and TRBJ2-7; D remains unclear. The V end was cut by 0 bases, the J end by 1 base, with 10 bases between. The CDR3 runs to 15 residues. Germline V lookup: CDR1 MNHEY, CDR2 SVGAGI. Written as DNA, the CDR3 is TGTGCCAGCAGTTACTCGAGCCTGGGATCCTACGAGCAGTACTTC. It encodes CASSYSSLGSYEQYF.

V and J are TRBV29-1 and TRBJ2-7; the D gene is possibly TRBD2 (6 bases). Germline CDR1 is SQVTM and CDR2 is ANQGSEA. This CDR3 region has 13 residues. Trimming pared 2 bases from V and 1 base from J, leaving 9 bases between. The CDR3 nucleotides are TGCAGCGTTGAACTAGCGCCTTCCTACGAGCAGTACTTC. Protein: CSVELAPSYEQYF.

The chain has TRBV29-1 and TRBJ2-6; TRBD2 matches 7 bases. The trim removed 4 bases at V and 1 base at J, leaving 4 bases unmatched. Germline CDR1 reads SQVTM; CDR2 reads ANQGSEA. The CDR3 is made up of 15 amino acids. The CDR3 reads CSVVLAESGANVLTF. Here the CDR3 DNA reads TGCAGCGTTGTGCTAGCGGAGTCTGGGGCCAACGTCCTGACTTTC.

This clonotype was recorded a few times. The chain uses TRBV29-1 and TRBJ2-5, with D unresolved. The V gene's germline CDR1 is SQVTM and CDR2 ANQGSEA. The germline V and J ends were trimmed by 7 bases and 5 bases, with 14 bases remaining between them. The CDR3 totals 12 residues. The CDR3 loop is CSGCLGTETQYF. For the CDR3, the DNA is TGCAGCGGTTGTTTGGGAACGGAGACCCAGTACTTC.

This clonotype was recorded many times. The CDR3 here is CASSLNRGTSNEQFF. The CDR3 DNA is TGTGCCAGCAGCTTAAATAGGGGGACTAGTAATGAGCAGTTCTTC. V gene TRBV7-3 combines with J gene TRBJ2-1, with 8 bases aligning to TRBD2. The germline CDR1 and CDR2 sequences are SGHTA and FQGTGA. The ends lost 1 base at V and 7 bases at J; junction bases unmatched: 6. The CDR3 loop spans 15 amino acids.

This clonotype occurred a few times. The rearrangement joins TRBV12-3 or TRBV12-4 to TRBJ2-2, with D tentatively TRBD1 (5 bases). The germline V and J ends were trimmed by 2 bases and 11 bases, with 9 bases remaining between them. This CDR3 spans 12 amino acids. The CDR3 DNA follows: TGTGCCAGCAGTTTAAGGCAGGGCGAGCTGTTTTTT. Amino acids: CASSLRQGELFF.

The chain carries TRBV6-5 and TRBJ2-1; 8 bases align to TRBD2. The CDR3 is 17 residues long. Germline V gene data show CDR1 as MNHEY and CDR2 as SVGAGI. V lost 2 bases, J lost 5 bases, and 11 bases stayed unmatched. CDR3 nucleotide sequence: TGTGCCAGCAGTTACATCGGCCTAGCGGGTGTCAACAATGAGCAGTTCTTC. Residues: CASSYIGLAGVNNEQFF.

In this sample, this clonotype turned up many times. The genes are TRBV11-2 and TRBJ2-1, with D possibly called TRBD1 or TRBD2 (5 bases each). Looked up from germline, CDR1 is SGHAT and CDR2 is FQNNGV. The CDR3 runs 14 residues. V lost 0 bases to trimming and J lost 10 bases, with 13 bases between them. The DNA for the CDR3 is TGTGCCAGCAGCTTAGACCCAGGGAGAGTAGAGCAGTTCTTC. This translates into CASSLDPGRVEQFF.

The gene calls are TRBV30 and TRBJ2-3; D is unresolved. The CDR3 totals 12 residues. CDR1 is GTSNPN and CDR2 is SVGIG in the germline V gene (reference sequence). V lost 0 bases, J lost 4 bases, and 5 bases lay in between. As DNA, the CDR3 is TGTGCCTGGAGTGTAGGACCAGATACGCAGTATTTT. This sequence encodes CAWSVGPDTQYF.

This clonotype was observed a handful of times. J is TRBJ2-3 and V is TRBV9; 8 bases map to TRBD2. Germline V gives CDR1 SGDLS, CDR2 YYNGEE. V lost 0 bases and J lost 4; bases outside the gene matches: 7. This CDR3 is 16 amino acids long. The CDR3 DNA reads as TGTGCCAGCAGCGTAGTGAGCGGGAGACCGGCAGATACGCAGTATTTT. This encodes CASSVVSGRPADTQYF.

In its sample, this clonotype was seen a few times. The chain combines TRBV29-1 with TRBJ2-1; 7 bases line up with TRBD1. Trimming at V came to 6 bases and at J to 0 bases, leaving 5 bases not matched to a gene. CDR3 length equals 14 residues. Germline assignment: CDR1 SQVTM and CDR2 ANQGSEA. CDR3 protein: CSVGTASSYNEQFF. In DNA, the CDR3 is TGCAGCGTCGGGACAGCGAGCTCCTACAATGAGCAGTTCTTC.

This clonotype was detected many times. V gene TRBV29-1 combines with J gene TRBJ2-1; TRBD1 matches at 8 bases. V dropped 5 bases and J dropped 5; count of bases not matched to a gene: 5. Germline-derived CDR1 and CDR2 are SQVTM and ANQGSEA. CDR3 length: 13 residues. In DNA, the CDR3 is TGCAGCGTTCGACAGGGGTCCAACAATGAGCAGTTCTTC. Amino acids: CSVRQGSNNEQFF.

This chain joins TRBV28 and TRBJ2-1, with TRBD2 matching 11 bases. CDR3 length: 14 residues. In germline, CDR1 is MDHEN, CDR2 SYDVKM. V lost 7 bases to trimming and J lost 7 bases; unmatched junction nucleotides: 6. CDR3 protein: CASTRLAGTNEQFF. DNA of the CDR3: TGTGCCAGCACAAGACTAGCGGGAACAAATGAGCAGTTCTTC.

The V and J genes are TRBV12-3 or TRBV12-4 and TRBJ2-1, with TRBD2 matching over 9 bases. V lost 4 bases, J lost 9 bases, and 7 bases stayed unmatched. The CDR3 runs to 14 residues. The CDR3 here is CASSSYSGSLEQFF. In nucleotides, the CDR3 is TGTGCCAGCAGTTCTTATAGCGGGAGCCTTGAGCAGTTCTTC.

This clonotype has just a few counts. The limits of the CDR3 on the DNA are not certain, so only TCRdb's listed CDR3 is given. The chain uses TRBV5-1 and TRBJ2-7; the table's D call, TRBD1, has no DNA check behind it. Ends included, the CDR3 has 14 residues. Germline loops: CDR1 SGHRS, CDR2 YFSETQ. The CDR3 protein is CASSFGQGAVQKYF.

This clonotype appeared many times. This chain links TRBV28 with TRBJ1-5; 7 bases match TRBD1. Germline lookup yields CDR1 MDHEN and CDR2 SYDVKM. The CDR3 contains 14 residues. CDR3 amino acids: CQSMDRRFNQPQHF. In DNA form, the CDR3 reads TGTCAATCCATGGACAGGAGATTCAATCAGCCCCAGCATTTT.

The rearrangement uses TRBV29-1 and TRBJ2-7; 7 bases match TRBD1. There are 14 residues in the CDR3. J was trimmed by 4 bases and V by 5 bases; bases with no gene match: 11. CDR1 and CDR2 from the germline V gene are SQVTM and ANQGSEA. CDR3 region: CSVSPGQRRYEQYF. CDR3 sequence (DNA): TGCAGCGTTTCTCCGGGACAGCGCCGTTACGAGCAGTACTTC.

There are a few counts of this clonotype. The V and J genes are TRBV9 and TRBJ2-7, with D unresolved. Between the trimmed V and J ends, which lost 2 bases and 3 bases, there was a span of 15 bases. The CDR3 length is 15 residues. Germline loops: CDR1 SGDLS, CDR2 YYNGEE. Here the CDR3 reads CASSVQPLGIYEQYF. The CDR3 DNA follows: TGTGCCAGCAGCGTCCAGCCGCTGGGGATCTACGAGCAGTACTTC.

This chain connects TRBV20-1 to TRBJ1-1, with D possibly matching TRBD1 (5 bases). CDR3 size: 14 residues. The germline V and J ends were trimmed by 4 bases and 7 bases, with 19 bases remaining between them. Germline-derived CDR1 and CDR2 are DFQATT and SNEGSKA (reference sequence). The CDR3 sequence: CSAIDPASTGEAFF. In nucleotides, the CDR3 is TGCAGTGCTATTGATCCAGCTTCAACAGGTGAAGCTTTCTTT.

The chain is built from TRBV6-5 and TRBJ1-5; TRBD1 matches at 9 bases. Germline lookup yields CDR1 MNHEY and CDR2 SVGAGI. This CDR3 has 12 residues. Trimming removed 10 bases from V and 10 bases from J; junction bases left unmatched: 8. Here the CDR3 DNA reads TGTGCCACCGGGACAGGGCCGCTTCCCCAGCATTTT. Amino acids: CATGTGPLPQHF.

This clonotype was seen more than once but under ten times. The rearrangement links TRBV25-1 to TRBJ2-3; 8 nucleotides align to TRBD2. The CDR3 runs to 16 residues. Germline assignment: CDR1 MGHDK and CDR2 SYGVNS. Trimming at V came to 1 base and at J to 1 base, leaving 4 bases not matched to a gene. CDR3 sequence reads: CASSEFPGGGTDTQYF. Here the CDR3 DNA reads TGTGCCAGCAGTGAATTCCCGGGAGGGGGCACAGATACGCAGTATTTT.

The rearrangement uses TRBV29-1 and TRBJ1-2; 8 positions match TRBD1. CDR1 is SQVTM, CDR2 ANQGSEA, per germline. The trim removed 6 bases at V and 4 bases at J, leaving 1 base unmatched. The CDR3 consists of 11 residues. Here the CDR3 reads CSVQGAYGYTF. CDR3 in DNA: TGCAGCGTGCAGGGGGCCTATGGCTACACCTTC.

This clonotype was counted ten times or more. The rearrangement links TRBV29-1 to TRBJ2-2; 7 bases are a match to TRBD2. CDR1 and CDR2 (germline): SQVTM, ANQGSEA. The CDR3 is 15 amino acids. V was pared by 0 bases and J by 4 bases, with 5 bases of the junction left unmatched. The CDR3 DNA follows: TGCAGCGTTGAAGATGCGGGACTATCCACCGGGGAGCTGTTTTTT. Protein: CSVEDAGLSTGELFF.

This clonotype was counted between two and nine times. V usage is TRBV29-1 and J usage is TRBJ2-7, with D tentatively TRBD1 or TRBD2 (5 bases each). Trimming removed 7 bases at V and 0 bases at J, with 16 bases between. The CDR3 loop spans 14 amino acids. From germline, CDR1 is SQVTM and CDR2 ANQGSEA. This CDR3 is CSAFRDGSSYEQYF. The CDR3 DNA is TGCAGCGCCTTCCGGGACGGTAGCTCCTACGAGCAGTACTTC.

In this sample, this clonotype turned up a few times. The CDR3 is CASSLLGRAVGETQYF. DNA of the CDR3: TGTGCCAGCAGCTTATTAGGAAGGGCCGTCGGAGAGACCCAGTACTTC. The rearrangement uses TRBV7-3 and TRBJ2-5; D unclear. V was cut by 2 bases and J by 4 bases, with 17 bases left in between. This CDR3 is built from 16 residues. Germline V gene sequence: CDR1 SGHTA, CDR2 FQGTGA. The complete variable domain, with remaining parts taken from reference TRBV7-3 and TRBJ2-5, reads GAGVSQTPSNKVTEKGKYVELRCDPISGHTALYWYRQSLGQGPEFLIYFQGTGAADDSGLPNDRFFAVRPEGSVSTLKIQRTERGDSAVYLCASSLLGRAVGETQYFGPGTRLLVL.